The clone carrying this T cell receptor beta chain was found a few times. Its antigen remains unknown. The source of the sample is a study of post-analysis software for immune sequencing data. The germline CDR1 and CDR2 sequences are SGHRS and YFSETQ. This CDR3 region has 17 residues. V lost 0 bases to trimming and J lost 2 bases, with 14 bases between them. Overall study results and limits: Five or six TRBV segments, TRBV5-6, TRBV5-1 and TRBV20-1 among them, were found more frequent in patients than controls.

Unique molecular identifiers were carried by the TCR beta cDNA libraries. TCRdb ran MiXCR on the PCR reads and lists one entry per CDR3 protein. The data contain hundreds of thousands of distinct CDR3 sequences, roughly 27% of them singletons. The sequence was collected from a girl between 5 and 17 years old with multiple sclerosis. The sequenced material came from blood. The J gene is TRBJ1-4, the V gene TRBV5-1; no reliable D call. The CDR3 protein is CASSLAGAGVTNEKLFF. As DNA, the CDR3 is TGCGCCAGCAGCTTGGCCGGAGCTGGGGTGACTAATGAAAAACTGTTTTTT. Full variable domain (missing parts from reference TRBV5-1 and TRBJ1-4): KAGVTQTPRYLIKTRGQQVTLSCSPISGHRSVSWYQQTPGQGLQFLFEYFSETQRNKGNFPGRFSGRQFSNSRSEMNVSTLELGDSALYLCASSLAGAGVTNEKLFFGSGTQLSVL.